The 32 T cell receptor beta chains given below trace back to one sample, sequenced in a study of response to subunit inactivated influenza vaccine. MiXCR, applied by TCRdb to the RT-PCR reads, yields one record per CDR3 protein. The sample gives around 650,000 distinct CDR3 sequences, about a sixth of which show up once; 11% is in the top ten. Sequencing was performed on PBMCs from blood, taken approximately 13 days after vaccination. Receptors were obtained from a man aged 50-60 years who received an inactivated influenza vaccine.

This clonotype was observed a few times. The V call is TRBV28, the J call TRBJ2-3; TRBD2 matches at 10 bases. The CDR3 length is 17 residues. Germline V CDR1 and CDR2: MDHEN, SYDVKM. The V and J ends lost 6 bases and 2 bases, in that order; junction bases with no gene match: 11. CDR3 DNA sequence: TGTGCCAGCAGCCTGATGACTAGCGGGCCATTCACAGATACGCAGTATTTT. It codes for CASSLMTSGPFTDTQYF.

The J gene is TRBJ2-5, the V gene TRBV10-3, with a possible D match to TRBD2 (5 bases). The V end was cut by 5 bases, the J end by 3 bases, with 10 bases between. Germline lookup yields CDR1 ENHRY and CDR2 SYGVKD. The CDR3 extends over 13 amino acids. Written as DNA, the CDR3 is TGTGCCATCAGTCCAGGACTGGAAGAGACCCAGTACTTC. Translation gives CAISPGLEETQYF.

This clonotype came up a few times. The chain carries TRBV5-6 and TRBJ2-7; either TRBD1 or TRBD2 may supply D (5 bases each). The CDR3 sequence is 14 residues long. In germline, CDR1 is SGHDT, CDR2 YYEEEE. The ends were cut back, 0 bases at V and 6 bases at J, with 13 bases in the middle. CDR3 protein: CASSLGQGGREQYF. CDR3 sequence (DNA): TGTGCCAGCAGCTTGGGTCAGGGCGGGCGCGAGCAGTACTTC. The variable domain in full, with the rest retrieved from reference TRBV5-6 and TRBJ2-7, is DAGVTQSPTHLIKTRGQQVTLRCSPKSGHDTVSWYQQALGQGPQFIFQYYEEEERQRGNFPDRFSGHQFPNYSSELNVNALLLGDSALYLCASSLGQGGREQYFGPGTRLTVT.

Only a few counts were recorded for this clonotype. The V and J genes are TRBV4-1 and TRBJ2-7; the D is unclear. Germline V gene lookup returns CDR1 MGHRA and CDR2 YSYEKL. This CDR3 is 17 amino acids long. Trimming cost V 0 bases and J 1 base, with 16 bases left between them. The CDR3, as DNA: TGCGCCAGCAGCCAAGAGAACCCGAGCAGCCCTTCCTACGAGCAGTACTTC. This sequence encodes CASSQENPSSPSYEQYF.

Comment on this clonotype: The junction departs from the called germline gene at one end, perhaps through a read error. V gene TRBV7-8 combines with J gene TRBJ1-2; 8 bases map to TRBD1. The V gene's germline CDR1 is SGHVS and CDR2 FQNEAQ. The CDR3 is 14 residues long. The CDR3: CASNRQGLDYDYTF. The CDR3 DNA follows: TGTGCCAGCAATAGACAGGGGCTCGACTATGACTACACCTTC.

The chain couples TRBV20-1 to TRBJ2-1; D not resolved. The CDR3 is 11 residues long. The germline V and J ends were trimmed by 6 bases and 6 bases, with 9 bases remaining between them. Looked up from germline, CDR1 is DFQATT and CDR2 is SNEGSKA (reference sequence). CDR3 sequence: CSARVGNEQFF. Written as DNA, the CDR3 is TGCAGTGCCCGAGTGGGCAATGAGCAGTTCTTC.

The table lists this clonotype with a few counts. CDR3 nucleotide sequence: TGTGCCAGCAGCCAGTTAACAGGGGATGACTATGGCTACACCTTC. It translates to CASSQLTGDDYGYTF. The genes are TRBV7-2 and TRBJ1-2, with 7 nucleotides matching TRBD1. The CDR3 consists of 15 residues. Germline lookup yields CDR1 SGHTA and CDR2 FQGNSA. Germline trimming cut 5 bases from V and 3 bases from J; bases unmatched to any gene: 9.

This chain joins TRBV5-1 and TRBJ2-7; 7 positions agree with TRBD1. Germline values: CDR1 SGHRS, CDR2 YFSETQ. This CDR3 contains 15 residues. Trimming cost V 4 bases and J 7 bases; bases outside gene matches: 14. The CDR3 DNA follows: TGCGCCAGCAGCCAAACAAGGCAGGGGGACGGGGAGCAGTACTTC. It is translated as CASSQTRQGDGEQYF.

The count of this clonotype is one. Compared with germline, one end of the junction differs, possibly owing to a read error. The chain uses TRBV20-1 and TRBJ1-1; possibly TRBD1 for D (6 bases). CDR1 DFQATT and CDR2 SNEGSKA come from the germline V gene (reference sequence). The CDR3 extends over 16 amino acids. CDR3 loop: CSARDLGQLMNTEAFF. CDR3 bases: TGCAGTGCAAGAGATTTAGGACAGCTCATGAACACTGAAGCTTTCTTT.

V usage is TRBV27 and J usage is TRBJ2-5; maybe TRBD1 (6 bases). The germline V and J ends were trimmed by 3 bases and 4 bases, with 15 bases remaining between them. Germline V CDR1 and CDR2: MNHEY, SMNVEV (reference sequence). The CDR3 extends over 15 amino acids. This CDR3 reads CASSFAGALGETQYF. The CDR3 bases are TGTGCCAGCAGTTTCGCAGGGGCCCTTGGAGAGACCCAGTACTTC.

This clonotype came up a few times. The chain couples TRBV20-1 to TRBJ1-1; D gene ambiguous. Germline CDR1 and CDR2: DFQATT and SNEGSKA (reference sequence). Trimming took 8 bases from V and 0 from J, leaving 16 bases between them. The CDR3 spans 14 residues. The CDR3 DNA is TGCAGTCAAAGGCCAAACCCGATGAACACTGAAGCTTTCTTT. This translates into CSQRPNPMNTEAFF.

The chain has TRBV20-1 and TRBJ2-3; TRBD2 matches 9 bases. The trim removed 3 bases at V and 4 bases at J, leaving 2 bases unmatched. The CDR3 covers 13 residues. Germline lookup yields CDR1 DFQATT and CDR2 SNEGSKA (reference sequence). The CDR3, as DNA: TGCAGTGCTAGGGGCGGGAGGGCAGATACGCAGTATTTT. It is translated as CSARGGRADTQYF.

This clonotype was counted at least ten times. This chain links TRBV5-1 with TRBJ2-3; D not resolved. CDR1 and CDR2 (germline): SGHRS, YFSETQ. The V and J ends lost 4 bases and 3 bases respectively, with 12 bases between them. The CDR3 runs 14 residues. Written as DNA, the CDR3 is TGCGCCAGCAGCGACGGAGAGAGGACAGATACGCAGTATTTT. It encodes CASSDGERTDTQYF.

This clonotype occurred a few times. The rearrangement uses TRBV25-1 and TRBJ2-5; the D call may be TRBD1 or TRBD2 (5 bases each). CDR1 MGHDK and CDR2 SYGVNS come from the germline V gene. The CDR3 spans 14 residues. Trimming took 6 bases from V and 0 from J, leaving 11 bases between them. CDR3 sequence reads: CASREGPYQETQYF. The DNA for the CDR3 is TGTGCCAGCAGAGAGGGACCGTACCAAGAGACCCAGTACTTC.

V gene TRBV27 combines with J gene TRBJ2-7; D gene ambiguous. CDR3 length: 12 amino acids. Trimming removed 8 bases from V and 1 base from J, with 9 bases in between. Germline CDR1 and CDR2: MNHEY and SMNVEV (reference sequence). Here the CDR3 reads CASGHNSYEQYF. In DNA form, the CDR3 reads TGTGCCAGCGGTCACAATTCCTACGAGCAGTACTTC.

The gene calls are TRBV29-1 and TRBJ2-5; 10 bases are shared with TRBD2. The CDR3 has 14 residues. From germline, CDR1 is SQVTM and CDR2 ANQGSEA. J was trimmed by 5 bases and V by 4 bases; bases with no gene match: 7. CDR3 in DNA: TGCAGCGTTGCCGGAACTAGCGGGAAGGAGACCCAGTACTTC. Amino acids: CSVAGTSGKETQYF.

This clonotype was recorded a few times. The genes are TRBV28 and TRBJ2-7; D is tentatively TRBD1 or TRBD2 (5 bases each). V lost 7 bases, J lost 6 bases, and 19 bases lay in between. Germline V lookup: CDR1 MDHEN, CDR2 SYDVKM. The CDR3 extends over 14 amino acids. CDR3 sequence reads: CASTLNPQGPEQYF. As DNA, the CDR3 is TGTGCCAGCACCTTAAATCCCCAGGGACCCGAGCAGTACTTC.

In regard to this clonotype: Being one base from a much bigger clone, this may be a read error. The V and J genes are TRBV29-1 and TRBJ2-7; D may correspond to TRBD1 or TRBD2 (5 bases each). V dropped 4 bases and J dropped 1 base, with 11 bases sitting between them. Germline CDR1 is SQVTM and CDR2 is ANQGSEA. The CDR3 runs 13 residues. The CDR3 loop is CSVGGRTSYEQYF. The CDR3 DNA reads TGCAGCGTTGGGGGACGGACGTCCTACGAGCAGTACTTC.

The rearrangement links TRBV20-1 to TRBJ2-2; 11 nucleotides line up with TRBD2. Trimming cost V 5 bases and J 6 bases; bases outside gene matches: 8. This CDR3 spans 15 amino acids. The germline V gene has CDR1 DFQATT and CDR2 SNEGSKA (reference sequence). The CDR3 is CSAPISGGASGELFF. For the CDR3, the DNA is TGCAGTGCTCCTATTAGCGGGGGGGCCTCCGGGGAGCTGTTTTTT.

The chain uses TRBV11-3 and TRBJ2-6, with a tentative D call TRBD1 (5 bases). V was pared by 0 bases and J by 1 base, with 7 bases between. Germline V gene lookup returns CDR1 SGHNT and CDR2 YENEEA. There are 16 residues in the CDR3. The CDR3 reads CASSLDPGSGANVLTF. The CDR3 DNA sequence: TGTGCCAGCAGCTTAGATCCAGGGTCTGGGGCCAACGTCCTGACTTTC.

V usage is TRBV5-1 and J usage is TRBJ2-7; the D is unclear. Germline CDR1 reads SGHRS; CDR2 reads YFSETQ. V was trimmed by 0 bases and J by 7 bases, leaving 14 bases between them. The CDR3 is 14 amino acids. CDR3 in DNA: TGCGCCAGCAGCTTGGGGCAGCGACCTACTGAGCAGTACTTC. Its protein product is CASSLGQRPTEQYF.

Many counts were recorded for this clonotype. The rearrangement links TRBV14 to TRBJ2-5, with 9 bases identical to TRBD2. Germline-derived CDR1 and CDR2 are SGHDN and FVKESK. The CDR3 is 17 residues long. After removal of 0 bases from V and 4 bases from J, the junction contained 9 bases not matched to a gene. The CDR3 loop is CASSQDRLAGAAETQYF. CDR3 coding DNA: TGTGCCAGCAGCCAAGATCGTTTAGCGGGAGCGGCAGAGACCCAGTACTTC. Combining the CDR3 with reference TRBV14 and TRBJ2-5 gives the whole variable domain EAGVTQFPSHSVIEKGQTVTLRCDPISGHDNLYWYRRVMGKEIKFLLHFVKESKQDESGMPNNRFLAERTGGTYSTLKVQPAELEDSGVYFCASSQDRLAGAAETQYFGPGTRLLVL.

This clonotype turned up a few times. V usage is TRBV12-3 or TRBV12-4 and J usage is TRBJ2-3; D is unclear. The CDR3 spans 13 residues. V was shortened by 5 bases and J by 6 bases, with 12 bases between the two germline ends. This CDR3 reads CASSQQVGDTQYF. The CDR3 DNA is TGTGCCAGCAGTCAGCAAGTCGGGGATACGCAGTATTTT.

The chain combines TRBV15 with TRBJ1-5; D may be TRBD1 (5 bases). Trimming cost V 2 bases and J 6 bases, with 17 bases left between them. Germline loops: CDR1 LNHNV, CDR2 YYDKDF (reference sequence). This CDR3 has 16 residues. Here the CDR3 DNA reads TGTGCCACCAGCAGATCGGGGAGGGGAAGAGGTCAGCCCCAGCATTTT. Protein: CATSRSGRGRGQPQHF.

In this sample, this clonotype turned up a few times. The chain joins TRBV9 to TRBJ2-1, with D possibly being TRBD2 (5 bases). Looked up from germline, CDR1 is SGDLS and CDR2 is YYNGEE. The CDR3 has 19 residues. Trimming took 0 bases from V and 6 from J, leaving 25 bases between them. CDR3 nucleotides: TGTGCCAGCAGCGTAGGGAGTTGGCCCAACCCGAGAGAGGGCAATGAGCAGTTCTTC. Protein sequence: CASSVGSWPNPREGNEQFF.

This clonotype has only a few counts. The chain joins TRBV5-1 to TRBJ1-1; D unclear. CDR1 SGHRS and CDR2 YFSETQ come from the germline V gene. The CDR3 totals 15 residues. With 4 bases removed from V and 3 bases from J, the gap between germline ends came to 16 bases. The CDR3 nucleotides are TGCGCCAGCAGCCCCCGTCGACTCGGGGACACTGAAGCTTTCTTT. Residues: CASSPRRLGDTEAFF.

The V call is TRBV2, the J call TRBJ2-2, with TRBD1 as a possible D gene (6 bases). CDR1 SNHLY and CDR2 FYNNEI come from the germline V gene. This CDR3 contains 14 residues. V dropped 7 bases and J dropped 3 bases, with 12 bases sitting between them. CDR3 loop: CASNQYRDTGELFF. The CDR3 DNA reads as TGTGCCAGCAATCAATACAGGGACACCGGGGAGCTGTTTTTT.

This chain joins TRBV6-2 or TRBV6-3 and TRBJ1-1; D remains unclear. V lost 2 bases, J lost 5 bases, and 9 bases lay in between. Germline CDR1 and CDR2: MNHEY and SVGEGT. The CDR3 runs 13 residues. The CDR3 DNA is TGTGCCAGCAGTTACGGAAGTTGGACTGAAGCTTTCTTT. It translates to CASSYGSWTEAFF.

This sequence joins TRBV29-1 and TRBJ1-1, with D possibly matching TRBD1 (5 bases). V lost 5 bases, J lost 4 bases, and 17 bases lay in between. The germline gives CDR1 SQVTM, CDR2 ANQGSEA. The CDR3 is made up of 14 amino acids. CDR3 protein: CSVTWDLRGTEAFF. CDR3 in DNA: TGCAGCGTTACCTGGGACTTAAGGGGCACTGAAGCTTTCTTT.

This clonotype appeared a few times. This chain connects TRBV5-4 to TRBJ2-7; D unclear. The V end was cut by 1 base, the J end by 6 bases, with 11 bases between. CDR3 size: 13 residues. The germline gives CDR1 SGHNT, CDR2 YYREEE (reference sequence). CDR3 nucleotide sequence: TGTGCCAGCAGCTTGTCGACCCTGGGCGAGCAGTACTTC. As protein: CASSLSTLGEQYF.

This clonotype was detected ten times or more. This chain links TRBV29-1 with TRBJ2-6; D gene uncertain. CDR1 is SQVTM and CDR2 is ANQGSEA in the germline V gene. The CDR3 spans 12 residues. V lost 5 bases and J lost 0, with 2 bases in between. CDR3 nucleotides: TGCAGCGTTACCTCTGGGGCCAACGTCCTGACTTTC. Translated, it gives CSVTSGANVLTF.

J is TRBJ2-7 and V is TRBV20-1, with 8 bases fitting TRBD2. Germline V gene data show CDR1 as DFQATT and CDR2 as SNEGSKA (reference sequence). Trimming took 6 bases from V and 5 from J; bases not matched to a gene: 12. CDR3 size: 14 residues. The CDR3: CSAASGRELNEQYF. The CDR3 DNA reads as TGCAGTGCCGCGAGCGGGAGAGAGTTGAACGAGCAGTACTTC.